The clone carrying this T cell receptor beta chain was recorded many times. Its antigen is unidentified. Germline V gene data show CDR1 as DFQATT and CDR2 as SNEGSKA (reference sequence). The V end was cut by 2 bases, the J end by 2 bases, with 12 bases between. The CDR3 length is 15 residues. This entry comes from a study of response to subunit inactivated influenza vaccine. Regarding the study as a whole: Authors suggested seasonal influenza vaccinations each recruit few new T cells.

TCRdb reprocessed the RT-PCR reads via MiXCR and lists one record per CDR3 protein. The sample has 800,000 or so distinct CDR3 sequences, approximately 22% seen once; the top ten hold roughly a tenth. This TCR derives from a man aged 50-59 years who received an inactivated influenza vaccine. The chain uses TRBV20-1 and TRBJ2-2; maybe TRBD2 (7 bases). This sample comprised PBMCs from blood, obtained 4 to 6 days after vaccination. CDR3 loop: CSARRGGLNTGELFF. The CDR3 nucleotides read TGCAGTGCTAGAAGGGGGGGCCTTAACACCGGGGAGCTGTTTTTT.